One sample yielded the 19 T cell receptor beta chains listed below, sequenced in a study of Ad26.COV2.S vaccination and SARS-CoV-2 variants. Measured with immunoSEQ multiplex PCR; TCRdb has only the in-frame clones, and not every one. The sample gives under 600,000 clones, nearly 90% of which show up once; about 1.5% is in the top ten. The treatment denotes: around 19 received Ad26.COV2.S at low or high dose, single or two shots; five or six received placebo; per-sample allocation not given. It was on day 63 after the first vaccine or placebo injection that samples were taken. Sample: peripheral blood, taken in a trial of Ad26.COV2.S vaccine versus placebo. Source of these receptors: a person aged 18-60 years who received the Ad26.COV2.S COVID-19 vaccine or a placebo.

The chain has TRBV19 and TRBJ1-4; perhaps TRBD1 as D (6 bases). V shed 5 bases and J shed 6 bases, with 13 bases lying between them. This CDR3 has 14 amino acids. Germline CDR1 and CDR2: LNHDA and SQIVND (reference sequence). In DNA form, the CDR3 reads TGTGCCAGTAGTTGGGGGGACAATTATGAAAAACTGTTTTTT. It codes for CASSWGDNYEKLFF.

J is TRBJ1-3 and V is TRBV4-1; tentatively, D is TRBD1 (5 bases). The length of the CDR3 is 17 residues. V was shortened by 1 base and J by 4 bases, with 17 bases between the two germline ends. Germline V gene lookup returns CDR1 MGHRA and CDR2 YSYEKL. The CDR3, as DNA: TGCGCCAGCAGCCAAGGGCTTCGGGGCTCAAGGGGAAACACCATATATTTT. Translation gives CASSQGLRGSRGNTIYF.

V is TRBV25-1 and J is TRBJ1-5; D may be TRBD1 (6 bases). V shed 6 bases and J shed 4 bases, with 13 bases lying between them. The CDR3 sequence is 14 residues long. The germline V gene encodes CDR1 MGHDK and CDR2 SYGVNS. Here the CDR3 DNA reads TGTGCCAGCAGGGCGACAGGACCAAATCAGCCCCAGCATTTT. Amino acids: CASRATGPNQPQHF.

The rearrangement uses TRBV28 and TRBJ1-2; the D is unclear. The ends were cut back, 4 bases at V and 8 bases at J, with 11 bases in the middle. This CDR3 is 12 amino acids long. Germline V gene lookup returns CDR1 MDHEN and CDR2 SYDVKM. This CDR3 is CASSSRLSGYTF. CDR3 nucleotides: TGTGCCAGCAGTTCAAGGCTTTCGGGCTACACCTTC.

This rearrangement joins TRBV3-1 (or the pseudogene TRBV3-2) to TRBJ1-1; 7 bases line up with TRBD1. Germline lookup yields CDR1 LGHDT and CDR2 YNNKEL (reference sequence). V lost 6 bases, J lost 0 bases, and 7 bases stayed unmatched. The CDR3 contains 15 residues. CDR3 residues: CASRTRGDMNTEAFF. The CDR3 coding sequence is TGTGCCAGCAGGACCAGGGGGGATATGAACACTGAAGCTTTCTTT.

This sequence joins TRBV6-5 and TRBJ1-5, with a weak D call TRBD1 (6 bases). Trimming shortened V by 9 bases and J by 2 bases, and 17 bases separated the two germline ends. This CDR3 has 15 residues. Germline CDR1 MNHEY, CDR2 SVGAGI. The chain's CDR3 is CASKGDSYGNQPQHF. For the CDR3, the DNA is TGTGCCAGTAAGGGGGACTCTTATGGCAATCAGCCCCAGCATTTT.

The chain employs TRBV7-9 and TRBJ2-7; 10 bases fit TRBD1. Germline CDR1 SEHNR, CDR2 FQNEAQ (reference sequence). The CDR3 totals 18 residues. The J segment lost 3 bases and the V segment lost 7 bases, leaving 18 bases of the junction unmatched. Here the CDR3 reads CASTLLSPDRGLVYEQYF. As DNA, the CDR3 is TGTGCCAGCACCCTACTAAGCCCGGACAGGGGGTTAGTCTACGAGCAGTACTTC.

The rearrangement links TRBV5-1 to TRBJ2-7, with 7 nucleotides matching TRBD1. V lost 4 bases, J lost 3 bases, and 4 bases stayed unmatched. Looked up from germline, CDR1 is SGHRS and CDR2 is YFSETQ. The CDR3 totals 13 residues. CDR3 nucleotide sequence: TGCGCCAGCAGCAGGGGACAGCTCTACGAGCAGTACTTC. The encoded protein is CASSRGQLYEQYF.

For the CDR3, the DNA is TGTGCCAGTAGTAATCCGGGACAGGGCTATGGCTACACCTTC. Its translation: CASSNPGQGYGYTF. This sequence joins TRBV19 and TRBJ1-2, with TRBD1 matching over 9 bases. Germline lookup yields CDR1 LNHDA and CDR2 SQIVND (reference sequence). The CDR3 covers 14 residues. The junction had 4 bases not matched to a gene; V was cut back by 4 bases and J by 4 bases.

V and J are TRBV30 and TRBJ2-5; perhaps TRBD1 as D (6 bases). CDR3 length: 11 residues. Per germline, CDR1 GTSNPN and CDR2 SVGIG (reference sequence). This chain's CDR3 is CGLGGVGTQYF. CDR3 sequence (DNA): TGTGGGCTAGGGGGAGTCGGGACCCAGTACTTC.

V is TRBV6-6 and J is TRBJ1-5; D gene uncertain. Trimming cost V 2 bases and J 7 bases, with 6 bases left between them. The CDR3 has 12 amino acids. Per germline, CDR1 MNHNY and CDR2 SVGAGI (reference sequence). CDR3 amino acids: CASSYLGQPQHF. The CDR3 DNA reads TGTGCCAGCAGTTACCTCGGGCAGCCCCAGCATTTT.

J is TRBJ2-5 and V is TRBV29-1, with D perhaps assigned TRBD1 or TRBD2 (5 bases each). Germline V lookup: CDR1 SQVTM, CDR2 ANQGSEA. CDR3 length: 14 amino acids. Between the trimmed V and J ends, which lost 7 bases and 5 bases, there was a span of 20 bases. The CDR3 loop reads CSATPGTPWETQYF. Here the CDR3 DNA reads TGCAGCGCCACTCCAGGGACCCCATGGGAGACCCAGTACTTC.

The chain joins TRBV4-2 to TRBJ2-3; 7 bases are shared with TRBD2. Germline CDR1 LGHNA, CDR2 YNFKEQ. This CDR3 is 19 amino acids long. J was trimmed by 0 bases and V by 4 bases; bases with no gene match: 16. CDR3 sequence reads: CASSPPLWNSGSSTDTQYF. The CDR3 DNA sequence: TGTGCCAGCAGCCCCCCATTGTGGAATAGCGGGTCCAGCACAGATACGCAGTATTTT.

This chain joins TRBV10-3 and TRBJ2-7; 11 bases line up with TRBD1. With V trimmed by 6 bases and J by 3 bases, 4 bases remained unmatched. Germline lookup yields CDR1 ENHRY and CDR2 SYGVKD. This CDR3 comprises 14 residues. CDR3 sequence (DNA): TGTGCCATCAGCTTGGACAGGGGGCTCTACGAGCAGTACTTC. It translates to CAISLDRGLYEQYF.

This clone was picked up a small number of times. This sequence joins TRBV18 and TRBJ1-2; D perhaps matches TRBD1 (5 bases). This CDR3 has 13 amino acids. The ends were cut back, 4 bases at V and 3 bases at J, with 9 bases in the middle. Germline-derived CDR1 and CDR2 are KGHSH and LQKENI. In nucleotides, the CDR3 is TGTGCCAGCTCACAAGGGGAGGACTATGGCTACACCTTC. This sequence encodes CASSQGEDYGYTF. The full variable domain, its missing parts supplied by reference TRBV18 and TRBJ1-2, is NAGVMQNPRHLVRRRGQEARLRCSPMKGHSHVYWYRQLPEEGLKFMVYLQKENIIDESGMPKERFSAEFPKEGPSILRIQQVVRGDSAAYFCASSQGEDYGYTFGSGTRLTVV.

The genes are TRBV19 and TRBJ1-2; 7 bases line up with TRBD1. This CDR3 contains 12 residues. The germline gives CDR1 LNHDA, CDR2 SQIVND (reference sequence). The J segment lost 6 bases and the V segment lost 6 bases, leaving 4 bases of the junction unmatched. In DNA, the CDR3 is TGTGCCAGTAGGAAGACAGGGAATGGCTACACCTTC. The encoded protein is CASRKTGNGYTF.

The chain recombines TRBV9 with TRBJ2-7; D unresolved. The V and J ends lost 0 bases and 5 bases respectively, with 15 bases between them. The CDR3 is 15 amino acids. Germline assignment: CDR1 SGDLS and CDR2 YYNGEE. The CDR3 here is CASSVGTPPVHEQYF. As DNA, the CDR3 is TGTGCCAGCAGCGTAGGTACCCCCCCGGTACACGAGCAGTACTTC. Together with reference TRBV9 and TRBJ2-7, the CDR3 gives the full variable domain: DSGVTQTPKHLITATGQRVTLRCSPRSGDLSVYWYQQSLDQGLQFLIQYYNGEERAKGNILERFSAQQFPDLHSELNLSSLELGDSALYFCASSVGTPPVHEQYFGPGTRLTVT.

This chain uses TRBV9 with TRBJ2-2; no firm D call. Germline V lookup: CDR1 SGDLS, CDR2 YYNGEE. The CDR3 is 18 amino acids. Trimming left V 4 bases short and J 6 bases short, with 25 bases between. The CDR3 bases are TGTGCCAGCAGCTTACCATCCTCACCGGGCCAGAAGGCCGGGGAGCTGTTTTTT. Amino acid sequence: CASSLPSSPGQKAGELFF.

The chain couples TRBV5-4 to TRBJ1-2; unclear D gene. CDR1 and CDR2 (germline): SGHNT, YYREEE (reference sequence). The CDR3 covers 16 residues. Trimming removed 2 bases from V and 3 bases from J, with 17 bases in between. The CDR3 DNA follows: TGTGCCAGCAGCTTTGACATTCAGGTTGATTACTATGGCTACACCTTC. Amino acids: CASSFDIQVDYYGYTF.